This record looks at one T cell receptor beta chain sequence and its context. Which antigen it targets is not known. Qualities for individual bases were not recorded, and no much larger clone is one base off. The source of the sample is a study (dated by TCRdb to 2016 to 2017). Library method: RT-PCR. Instrument on record: Illumina MiSeq. The public sequencing data were trimmed at Q25 with fastp and processed into clonotypes with MiXCR by TCRdb, which kept only in-frame beta chains. Identical CDR3 proteins give one entry, which carries the most common genes and DNA. This sample comprises almost 700,000 distinct CDR3 sequences, 13% to 15% of them detected only once. The top ten clones comprise about 3.6% of the sample. The source is a female donor in good health, serving as a healthy control. Sequences were obtained from memory CD4+ T cells from blood.

CDR3 region: CASSHGTGGGSSYNEQFF. The DNA sequence reads TGTGCCAGCAGCCACGGGACAGGGGGCGGTAGCTCCTACAATGAGCAGTTCTTC. Rearrangement joined TRBV7-9 to TRBJ2-1, with 12 junctional bases fitting TRBD1. CDR1 and CDR2, per the germline V gene (reference sequence), are SEHNR and FQNEAQ. Taken from cysteine to phenylalanine, the CDR3 has 18 residues. CDR3 DNA is the only sequence kept; it has 54 bases, read in frame from the first base. V trim: 5 bases; J trim: 0 bases; unmatched bases: 8.